This T cell receptor beta chain was identified in a study of breast tumors, draining lymph nodes, adjacent tissues. Findings of the study overall: Luminal-like breast cancer showed significantly higher tumor–nontumor repertoire similarity than basal-like. Tumors had less TCR diversity than lymph nodes, more than nontumor tissue. The lymph node origin of tumor T cells was framed as consistent with a hypothesis, not demonstrated.

Germline assignment: CDR1 SNHLY and CDR2 FYNNEI. The CDR3 has 16 residues. This clonotype was seen once. As yet, its antigen is unknown. A junction end diverges from the germline sequence, so it may reflect a read error. Axillary draining lymph nodes of breast cancer patients supplied the node samples. TCRdb analysed the multiplex PCR reads with MiXCR anew, one entry per CDR3 protein. The sample holds 130,000 or so distinct CDR3 sequences, over 25% seen once. This sequence originates from a female donor with breast cancer. Some clones in this sample may be carry-over from other donors' samples. This chain joins TRBV2 and TRBJ2-3; TRBD2 might be the D (7 bases). The source material was axillary lymph node tissue. The CDR3 nucleotides read TGTGCCGGCAGGGATTGGGGGGGGCCCATCACAGATACGCAGTATTTC. It specifies CAGRDWGGPITDTQYF.